This T cell receptor (beta chain) came from a study of beta chain features in type 1 diabetes. Of note for this clone: Its antigen remains unknown.

Expressed TCRB transcripts were sequenced after all isolated RNA was converted to cDNA. Profiled with immunoSEQ multiplex PCR; TCRdb holds only in-frame clones, not every one. The table records some 150,000 clones, about an eighth of them present only once. Overall study results and limits: Any HLA-type effect on TCRB rearrangement remained unresolved here. Although PCR might favor shorter templates, it would do so equally in patients and controls. Type 1 diabetes patients had TCRB CDR3s that were shorter (moderately but significantly so) in all four CD4+ subsets.

Germline V gene lookup returns CDR1 GTSNPN and CDR2 SVGIG (reference sequence). V lost 1 base to trimming and J lost 6 bases, with 12 bases between them. There are 13 residues in the CDR3. CD4+ cells of the naive, central memory, regulatory and stem cell-like memory types were sorted via CD45RO/CCR7/CD25/CD127/CD95/CD27. The V call is TRBV30, the J call TRBJ1-1, with D maybe TRBD1 (6 bases). The sequencing input was central memory CD4+ T cells from blood. This receptor was obtained from a man between 18 and 35 years old with type 1 diabetes. CDR3 in amino acids: CAWSGQAGAEAFF. CDR3 in DNA: TGTGCCTGGAGTGGGCAGGCAGGGGCTGAAGCTTTCTTT.